This TCR beta chain was observed in a study of cytomegalovirus exposure and HLA in healthy donors. General study findings and limits: TCR beta sequences numbering roughly 18,000 were associated with HLA alleles at 0.05 false discovery rate in a later analysis. Across donors, most TCRs were seen rarely, yet some public ones were widespread. Accurate prediction of HLA-A and HLA-B alleles (for most subjects) was reportedly achieved from TCR beta sequences.

Primers for the PCR totalled 60 Vbeta and 13 Jbeta. The table came from immunoSEQ multiplex PCR; TCRdb's copy has only in-frame clones and leaves some out. The table has tens of thousands of clones, about four fifths seen once. Healthy bone marrow donors made up the cohort. Concerning this clone itself: The antigen remains unidentified.

Trimming shortened V by 0 bases and J by 8 bases, and 13 bases separated the two germline ends. There are 14 residues in the CDR3. Germline CDR1 and CDR2: MGHRA and YSYEKL. Sequencing was performed on PBMCs. This TCR was recovered from a man aged 40-49 years in good health and CMV-seronegative. The rearrangement links TRBV4-1 to TRBJ1-2; D gene ambiguous. DNA for the CDR3: TGCGCCAGCAGCCAAGATTCAGGAATCGGCGGCTACACCTTC. It is translated as CASSQDSGIGGYTF.